These 4 T cell receptor beta chains originate from one sample sequenced in a study of blood T cell repertoires in COVID-19 (dated by TCRdb to about 2020). The method behind the library was the immunoSEQ multiplex PCR assay. Drawn from immuneACCESS, this table holds only the in-frame rearrangements with V and J called that TCRdb kept. Clones are partly lost; checked studies trace under half to an unresolved V gene and leave the rest unexplained. The sample has 65,000 to 90,000 clones on record, 87% of them singletons. Around 7.9% of the sample is taken by the ten largest. Sequencing used peripheral blood. Every receptor here comes from a man younger than 40 with acute or convalescent COVID-19.

The chain is built from TRBV3-1 (or the pseudogene TRBV3-2) and TRBJ1-1, with 8 positions matching TRBD1. The CDR3 totals 16 residues. CDR1 and CDR2 from the germline V gene are LGHDT and YNNKEL (reference sequence). J gave up 8 bases and V 2 bases, and 13 bases lay outside the gene matches. In DNA form, the CDR3 reads TGTGCCAGCAGCCAAACCACAGGGGGGAGACGTCTAGAAGCTTTCTTT. This codes for CASSQTTGGRRLEAFF.

The DNA of the CDR3 is TGTGCCAGCAGTGATGCGACAGGGGGGCCCCCAGATACGCAGTATTTT. Protein sequence: CASSDATGGPPDTQYF. The V gene is TRBV6-4, the J gene TRBJ2-3; 9 nucleotides agree with TRBD1. Germline values: CDR1 MRHNA, CDR2 SNTAGT. V lost 3 bases and J lost 4; bases outside the gene matches: 8. The CDR3 is 16 residues long.

CDR3 sequence: CASSRHSQGQNTEAFF. The DNA for the CDR3 is TGTGCCAGCAGCCGTCATTCTCAGGGCCAGAACACTGAAGCTTTCTTT. The chain recombines TRBV5-6 with TRBJ1-1; the D gene is possibly TRBD1 (5 bases). CDR1 and CDR2 from the germline V gene are SGHDT and YYEEEE. The V and J ends lost 4 bases and 1 base respectively, with 17 bases between them. CDR3 size: 16 residues.

This rearrangement joins TRBV13 to TRBJ2-1; TRBD2 matches 7 bases. This CDR3 comprises 16 residues. Germline lookup yields CDR1 PRHDT and CDR2 FYEKMQ (reference sequence). The trim removed 5 bases at V and 8 bases at J, leaving 15 bases unmatched. The CDR3 DNA reads TGTGCCAGCAGCCCTATGAGGGAGGGCCTTAGGGATGAGCAGTTCTTC. Translation gives CASSPMREGLRDEQFF.